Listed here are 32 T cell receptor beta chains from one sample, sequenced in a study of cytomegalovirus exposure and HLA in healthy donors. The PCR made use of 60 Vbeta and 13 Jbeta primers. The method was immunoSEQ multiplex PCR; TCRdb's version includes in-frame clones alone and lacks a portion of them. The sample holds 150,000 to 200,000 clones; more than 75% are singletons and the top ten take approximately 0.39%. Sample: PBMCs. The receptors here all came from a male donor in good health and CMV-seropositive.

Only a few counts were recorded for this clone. The chain's CDR3 is CASRAGGGNQPQHF. CDR3 in DNA: TGTGCCAGCCGCGCCGGTGGGGGGAATCAGCCCCAGCATTTT. This chain connects TRBV2 to TRBJ1-5, with TRBD1 as a possible D gene (5 bases). The CDR3 loop spans 14 amino acids. From germline, CDR1 is SNHLY and CDR2 FYNNEI. Trimming shortened V by 8 bases and J by 4 bases, and 15 bases separated the two germline ends.

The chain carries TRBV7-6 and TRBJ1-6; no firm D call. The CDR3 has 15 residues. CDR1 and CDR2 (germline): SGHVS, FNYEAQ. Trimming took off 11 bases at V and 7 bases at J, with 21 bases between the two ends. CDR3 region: CALVGGGSENSPLHF. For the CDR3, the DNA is TGTGCCTTAGTGGGTGGAGGGAGCGAAAATTCACCCCTCCACTTT.

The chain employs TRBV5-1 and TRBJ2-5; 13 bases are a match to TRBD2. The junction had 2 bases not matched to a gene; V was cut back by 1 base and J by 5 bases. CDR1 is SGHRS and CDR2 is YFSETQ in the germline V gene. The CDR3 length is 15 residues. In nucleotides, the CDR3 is TGCGCCAGCAGCTTGACTAGCGGGGGGGCGGAGACCCAGTACTTC. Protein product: CASSLTSGGAETQYF.

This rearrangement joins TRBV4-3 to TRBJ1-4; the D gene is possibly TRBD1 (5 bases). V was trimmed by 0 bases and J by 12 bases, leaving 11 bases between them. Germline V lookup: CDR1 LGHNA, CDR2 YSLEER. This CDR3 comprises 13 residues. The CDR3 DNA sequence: TGCGCCAGCAGCCAAGAGGGGGGGGGTGAACTGTTTTTT. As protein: CASSQEGGGELFF.

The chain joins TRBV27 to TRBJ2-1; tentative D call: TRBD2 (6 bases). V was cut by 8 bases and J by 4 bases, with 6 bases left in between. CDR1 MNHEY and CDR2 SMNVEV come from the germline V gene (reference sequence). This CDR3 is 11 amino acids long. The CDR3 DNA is TGTGCCAGCGGGAGGTACAATGAGCAGTTCTTC. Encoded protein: CASGRYNEQFF.

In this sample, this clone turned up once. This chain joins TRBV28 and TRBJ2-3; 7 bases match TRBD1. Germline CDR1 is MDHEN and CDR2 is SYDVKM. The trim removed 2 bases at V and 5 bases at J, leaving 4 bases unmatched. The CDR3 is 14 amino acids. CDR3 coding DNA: TGTGCCAGCAGTTTAACAGGGGTGAAAGATACGCAGTATTTT. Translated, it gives CASSLTGVKDTQYF.

CDR3 loop: CASSTAGTGKETQYF. The CDR3 DNA sequence: TGTGCCAGCAGTACCGCCGGGACAGGGAAAGAGACCCAGTACTTC. The chain uses TRBV7-9 and TRBJ2-5; 9 nucleotides agree with TRBD1. Trimming took 6 bases from V and 3 from J; bases not matched to a gene: 8. Germline V CDR1 and CDR2: SEHNR, FQNEAQ (reference sequence). The CDR3 loop spans 15 amino acids.

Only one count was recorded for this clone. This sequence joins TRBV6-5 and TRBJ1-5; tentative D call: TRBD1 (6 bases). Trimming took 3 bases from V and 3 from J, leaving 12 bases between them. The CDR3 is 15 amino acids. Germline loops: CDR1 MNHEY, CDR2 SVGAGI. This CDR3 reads CASSYRTAFNQPQHF. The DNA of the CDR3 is TGTGCCAGCAGTTATCGGACAGCTTTCAATCAGCCCCAGCATTTT.

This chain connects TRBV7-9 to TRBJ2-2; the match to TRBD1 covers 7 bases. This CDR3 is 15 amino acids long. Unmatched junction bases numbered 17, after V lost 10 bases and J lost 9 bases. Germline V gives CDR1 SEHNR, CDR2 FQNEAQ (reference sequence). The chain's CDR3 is CATPYEGAIMRELFF. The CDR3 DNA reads TGTGCCACCCCCTACGAGGGGGCAATCATGAGGGAGCTGTTTTTT.

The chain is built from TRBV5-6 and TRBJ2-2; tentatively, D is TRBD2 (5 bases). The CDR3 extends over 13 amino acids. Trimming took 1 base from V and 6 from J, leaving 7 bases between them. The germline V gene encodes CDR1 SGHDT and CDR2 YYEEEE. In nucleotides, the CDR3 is TGTGCCAGCAGCTTGTTGGGAGCCGGGGAGCTGTTTTTT. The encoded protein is CASSLLGAGELFF.

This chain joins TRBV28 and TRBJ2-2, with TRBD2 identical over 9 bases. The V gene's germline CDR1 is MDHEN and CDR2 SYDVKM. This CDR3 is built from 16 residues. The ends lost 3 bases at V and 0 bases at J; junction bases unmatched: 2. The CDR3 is CASSFQRGANTGELFF. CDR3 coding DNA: TGTGCCAGCAGTTTCCAGCGGGGGGCGAACACCGGGGAGCTGTTTTTT.

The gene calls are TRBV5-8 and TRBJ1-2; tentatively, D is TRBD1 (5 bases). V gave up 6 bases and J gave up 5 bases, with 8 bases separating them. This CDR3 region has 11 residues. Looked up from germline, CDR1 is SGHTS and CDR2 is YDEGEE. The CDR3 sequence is CASKDSYGYTF. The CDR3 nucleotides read TGTGCCAGCAAAGACAGTTATGGCTACACCTTC.

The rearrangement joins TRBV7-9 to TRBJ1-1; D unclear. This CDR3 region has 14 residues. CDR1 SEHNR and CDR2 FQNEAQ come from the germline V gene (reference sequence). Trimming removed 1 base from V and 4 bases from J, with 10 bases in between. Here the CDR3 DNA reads TGTGCCAGCAGCTTAGGGCAGGAGGCCACTGAAGCTTTCTTT. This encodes CASSLGQEATEAFF. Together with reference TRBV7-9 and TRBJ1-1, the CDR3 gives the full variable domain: DTGVSQNPRHKITKRGQNVTFRCDPISEHNRLYWYRQTLGQGPEFLTYFQNEAQLEKSRLLSDRFSAERPKGSFSTLEIQRTEQGDSAMYLCASSLGQEATEAFFGQGTRLTVV.

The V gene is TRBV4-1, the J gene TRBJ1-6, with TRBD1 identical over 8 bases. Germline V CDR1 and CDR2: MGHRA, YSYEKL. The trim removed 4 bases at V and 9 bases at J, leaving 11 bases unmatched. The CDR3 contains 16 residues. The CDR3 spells CASSPQVDRAGSPLHF. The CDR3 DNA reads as TGCGCCAGCAGCCCTCAAGTGGACAGGGCTGGTTCACCCCTCCACTTT.

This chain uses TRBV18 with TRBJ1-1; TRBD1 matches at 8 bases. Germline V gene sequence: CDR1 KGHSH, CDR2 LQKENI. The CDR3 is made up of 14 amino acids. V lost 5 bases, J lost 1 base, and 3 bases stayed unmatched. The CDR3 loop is CASSSGQGNTEAFF. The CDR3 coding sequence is TGTGCCAGCTCATCCGGACAGGGGAACACTGAAGCTTTCTTT.

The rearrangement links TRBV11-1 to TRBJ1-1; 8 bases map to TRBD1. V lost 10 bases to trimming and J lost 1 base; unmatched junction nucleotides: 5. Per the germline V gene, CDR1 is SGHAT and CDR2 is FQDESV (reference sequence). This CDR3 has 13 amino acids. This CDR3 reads CATRQGTNTEAFF. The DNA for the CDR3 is TGTGCCACTCGACAGGGGACGAACACTGAAGCTTTCTTT. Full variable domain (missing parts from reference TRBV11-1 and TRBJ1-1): EAEVAQSPRYKITEKSQAVAFWCDPISGHATLYWYRQILGQGPELLVQFQDESVVDDSQLPKDRFSAERLKGVDSTLKIQPAELGDSAMYLCATRQGTNTEAFFGQGTRLTVV.

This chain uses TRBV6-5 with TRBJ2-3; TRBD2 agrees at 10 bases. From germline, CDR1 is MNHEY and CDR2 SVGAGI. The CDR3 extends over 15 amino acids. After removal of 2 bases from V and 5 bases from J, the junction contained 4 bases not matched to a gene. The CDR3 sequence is CASSYSGGAQDTQYF. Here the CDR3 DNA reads TGTGCCAGCAGTTACAGCGGGGGGGCCCAAGATACGCAGTATTTT.

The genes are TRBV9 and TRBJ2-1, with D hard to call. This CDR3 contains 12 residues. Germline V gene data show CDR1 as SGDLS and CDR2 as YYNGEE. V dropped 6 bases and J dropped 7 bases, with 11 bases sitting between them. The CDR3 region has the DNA TGTGCCAGCACCCGTAATATGAATGAGCAGTTCTTC. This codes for CASTRNMNEQFF.

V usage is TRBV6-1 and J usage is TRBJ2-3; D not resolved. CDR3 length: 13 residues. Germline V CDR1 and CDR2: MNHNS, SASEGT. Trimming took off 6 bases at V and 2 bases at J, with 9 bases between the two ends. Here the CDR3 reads CASSRTNTDTQYF. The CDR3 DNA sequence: TGTGCCAGCAGCAGAACTAACACAGATACGCAGTATTTT.

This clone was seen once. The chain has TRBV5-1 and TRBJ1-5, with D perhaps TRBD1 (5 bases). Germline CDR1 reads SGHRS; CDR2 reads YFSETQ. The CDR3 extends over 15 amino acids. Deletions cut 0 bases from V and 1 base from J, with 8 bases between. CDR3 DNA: TGCGCCAGCAGCTTGGACCCAGGGAGCAATCAGCCCCAGCATTTT. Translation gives CASSLDPGSNQPQHF.

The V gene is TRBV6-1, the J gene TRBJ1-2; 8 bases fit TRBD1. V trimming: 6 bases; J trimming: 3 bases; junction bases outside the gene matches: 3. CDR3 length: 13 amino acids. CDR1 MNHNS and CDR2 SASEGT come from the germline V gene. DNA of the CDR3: TGTGCCAGCAGGACAGGGGCCCACTATGGCTACACCTTC. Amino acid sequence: CASRTGAHYGYTF.

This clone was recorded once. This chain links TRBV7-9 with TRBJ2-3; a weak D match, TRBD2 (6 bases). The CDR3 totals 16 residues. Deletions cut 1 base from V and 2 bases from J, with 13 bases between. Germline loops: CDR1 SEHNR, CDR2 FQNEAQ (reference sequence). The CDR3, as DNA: TGTGCCAGCAGCTTAGGGACTACGGCCCCCACAGATACGCAGTATTTT. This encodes CASSLGTTAPTDTQYF.

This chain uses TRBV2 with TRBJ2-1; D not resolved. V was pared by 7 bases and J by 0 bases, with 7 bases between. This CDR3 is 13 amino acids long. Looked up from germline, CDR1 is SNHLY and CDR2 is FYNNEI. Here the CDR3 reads CASKRSSYNEQFF. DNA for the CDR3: TGTGCCAGCAAGAGGAGCTCCTACAATGAGCAGTTCTTC.

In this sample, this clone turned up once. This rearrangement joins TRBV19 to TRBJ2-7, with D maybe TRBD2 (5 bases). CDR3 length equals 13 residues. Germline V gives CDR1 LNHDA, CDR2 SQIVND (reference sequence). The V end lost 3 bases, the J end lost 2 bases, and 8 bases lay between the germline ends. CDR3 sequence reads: CASSIGLTYEQYF. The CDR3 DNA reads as TGTGCCAGTAGTATCGGACTGACCTACGAGCAGTACTTC.

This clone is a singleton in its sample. Here the CDR3 reads CASNQGGRIDNEQFF. Here the CDR3 DNA reads TGTGCCAGCAACCAGGGCGGGAGGATCGACAATGAGCAGTTCTTC. This chain joins TRBV27 and TRBJ2-1, with TRBD2 identical over 8 bases. V was pared by 7 bases and J by 5 bases, with 10 bases of the junction left unmatched. Germline CDR1 MNHEY, CDR2 SMNVEV (reference sequence). CDR3 length equals 15 residues.

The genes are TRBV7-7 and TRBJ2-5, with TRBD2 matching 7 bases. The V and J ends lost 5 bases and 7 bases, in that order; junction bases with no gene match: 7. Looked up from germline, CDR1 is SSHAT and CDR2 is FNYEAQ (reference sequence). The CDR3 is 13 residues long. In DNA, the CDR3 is TGTGCCAGCAGCGGGGGGGAACGGGGGACCCAGTACTTC. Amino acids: CASSGGERGTQYF.

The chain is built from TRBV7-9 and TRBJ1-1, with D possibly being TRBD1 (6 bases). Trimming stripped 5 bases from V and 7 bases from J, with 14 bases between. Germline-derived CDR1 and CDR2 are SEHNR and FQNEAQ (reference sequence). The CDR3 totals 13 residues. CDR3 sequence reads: CASSLGGAVEAFF. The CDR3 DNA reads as TGTGCCAGCAGCCTTGGGGGGGCTGTTGAAGCTTTCTTT.

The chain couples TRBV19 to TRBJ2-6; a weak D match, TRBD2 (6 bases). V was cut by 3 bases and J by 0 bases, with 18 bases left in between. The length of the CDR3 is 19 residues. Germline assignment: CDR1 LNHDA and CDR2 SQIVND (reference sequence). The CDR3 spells CASSIFLRGLSSGANVLTF. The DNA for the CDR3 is TGTGCCAGTAGTATTTTTTTACGGGGGTTAAGCTCTGGGGCCAACGTCCTGACTTTC.

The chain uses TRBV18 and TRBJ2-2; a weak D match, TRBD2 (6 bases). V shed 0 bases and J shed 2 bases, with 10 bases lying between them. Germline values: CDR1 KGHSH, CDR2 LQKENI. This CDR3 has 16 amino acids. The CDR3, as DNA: TGTGCCAGCTCACCACCTATGGGGGGAAACACCGGGGAGCTGTTTTTT. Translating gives CASSPPMGGNTGELFF.

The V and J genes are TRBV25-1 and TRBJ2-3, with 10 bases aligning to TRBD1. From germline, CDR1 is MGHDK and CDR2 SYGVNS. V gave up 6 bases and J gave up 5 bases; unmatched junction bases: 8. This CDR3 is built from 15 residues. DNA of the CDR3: TGTGCCAGCAGAGGAAGGGACAGGGGTGTAGATACGCAGTATTTT. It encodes CASRGRDRGVDTQYF.

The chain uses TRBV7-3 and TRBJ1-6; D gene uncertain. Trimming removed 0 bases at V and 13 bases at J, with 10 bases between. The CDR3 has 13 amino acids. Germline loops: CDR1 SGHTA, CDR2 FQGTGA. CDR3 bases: TGTGCCAGCAGCTTAACAGGGCCGGGGCCCCTCCACTTT. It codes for CASSLTGPGPLHF. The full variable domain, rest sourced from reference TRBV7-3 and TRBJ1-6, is GAGVSQTPSNKVTEKGKYVELRCDPISGHTALYWYRQSLGQGPEFLIYFQGTGAADDSGLPNDRFFAVRPEGSVSTLKIQRTERGDSAVYLCASSLTGPGPLHFGNGTRLTVT.

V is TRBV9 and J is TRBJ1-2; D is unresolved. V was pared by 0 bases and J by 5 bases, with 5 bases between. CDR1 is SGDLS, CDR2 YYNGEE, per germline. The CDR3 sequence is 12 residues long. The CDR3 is CASSVDNYGYTF. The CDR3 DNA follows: TGTGCCAGCAGCGTAGATAATTATGGCTACACCTTC.